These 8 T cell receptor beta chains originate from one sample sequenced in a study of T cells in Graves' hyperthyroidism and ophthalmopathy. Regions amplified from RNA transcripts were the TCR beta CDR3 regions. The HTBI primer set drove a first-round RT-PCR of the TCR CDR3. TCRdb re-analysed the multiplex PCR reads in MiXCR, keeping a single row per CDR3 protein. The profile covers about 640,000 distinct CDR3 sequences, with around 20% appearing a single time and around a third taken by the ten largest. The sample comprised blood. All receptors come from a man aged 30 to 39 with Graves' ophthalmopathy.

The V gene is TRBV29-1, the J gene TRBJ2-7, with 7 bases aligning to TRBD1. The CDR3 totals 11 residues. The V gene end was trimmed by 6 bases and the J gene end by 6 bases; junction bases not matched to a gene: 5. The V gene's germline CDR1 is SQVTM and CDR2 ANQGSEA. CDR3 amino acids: CSVRQGGEQYF. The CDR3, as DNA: TGCAGCGTCCGACAGGGTGGCGAGCAGTACTTC.

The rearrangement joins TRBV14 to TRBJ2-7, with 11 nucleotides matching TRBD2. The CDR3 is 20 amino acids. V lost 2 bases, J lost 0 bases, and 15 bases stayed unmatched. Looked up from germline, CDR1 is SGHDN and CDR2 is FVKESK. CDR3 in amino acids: CASSQLYRPSGRLGSYEQYF. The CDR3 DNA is TGTGCCAGCAGCCAACTCTACCGCCCTAGCGGGAGGTTGGGCTCCTACGAGCAGTACTTC. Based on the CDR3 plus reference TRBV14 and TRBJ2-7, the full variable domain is EAGVTQFPSHSVIEKGQTVTLRCDPISGHDNLYWYRRVMGKEIKFLLHFVKESKQDESGMPNNRFLAERTGGTYSTLKVQPAELEDSGVYFCASSQLYRPSGRLGSYEQYFGPGTRLTVT.

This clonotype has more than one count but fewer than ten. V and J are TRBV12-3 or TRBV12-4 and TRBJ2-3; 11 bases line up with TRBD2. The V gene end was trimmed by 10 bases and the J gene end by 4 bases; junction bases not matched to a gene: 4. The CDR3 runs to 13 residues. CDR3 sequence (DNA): TGTGCCAATTCACTAGCGGGAGCAGATACGCAGTATTTT. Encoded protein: CANSLAGADTQYF.

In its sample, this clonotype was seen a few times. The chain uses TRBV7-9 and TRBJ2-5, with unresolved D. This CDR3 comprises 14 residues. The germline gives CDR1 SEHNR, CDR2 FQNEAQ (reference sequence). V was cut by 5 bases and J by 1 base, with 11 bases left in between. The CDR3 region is CASSAGRFQETQYF. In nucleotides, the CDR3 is TGTGCCAGCAGCGCCGGACGTTTCCAAGAGACCCAGTACTTC.

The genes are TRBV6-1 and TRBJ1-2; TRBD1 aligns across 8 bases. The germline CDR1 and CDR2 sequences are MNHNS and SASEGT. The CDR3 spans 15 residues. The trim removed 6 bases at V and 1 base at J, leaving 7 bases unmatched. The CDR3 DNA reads TGTGCCAGCAGGAAATTCGGACAGGGTAACTATGGCTACACCTTC. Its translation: CASRKFGQGNYGYTF.

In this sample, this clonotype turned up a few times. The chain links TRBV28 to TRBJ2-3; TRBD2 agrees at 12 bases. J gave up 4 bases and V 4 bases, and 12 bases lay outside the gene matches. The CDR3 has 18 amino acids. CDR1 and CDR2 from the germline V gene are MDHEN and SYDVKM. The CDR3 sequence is CASSSWGALAGGADTQYF. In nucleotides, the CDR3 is TGTGCCAGCAGTTCGTGGGGAGCTCTAGCGGGAGGGGCAGATACGCAGTATTTT.

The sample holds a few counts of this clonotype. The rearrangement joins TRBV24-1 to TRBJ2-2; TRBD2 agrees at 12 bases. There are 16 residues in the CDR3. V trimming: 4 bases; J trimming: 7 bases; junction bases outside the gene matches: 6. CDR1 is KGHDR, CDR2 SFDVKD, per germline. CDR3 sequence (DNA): TGTGCCACCAGTGAGAGGACTAGCGGGAACCTCGGGGAGCTGTTTTTT. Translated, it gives CATSERTSGNLGELFF.

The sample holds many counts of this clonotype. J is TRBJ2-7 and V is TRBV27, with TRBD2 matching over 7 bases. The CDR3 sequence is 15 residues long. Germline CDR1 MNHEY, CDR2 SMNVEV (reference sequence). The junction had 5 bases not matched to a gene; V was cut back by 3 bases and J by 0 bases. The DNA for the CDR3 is TGTGCCAGCAGTTTTCTAGCGGATTCCTCCTACGAGCAGTACTTC. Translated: CASSFLADSSYEQYF.